Below, 9 T cell receptor beta chains from the same sample are listed, as sequenced in a study of blood T cell repertoires in COVID-19. The assay was immunoSEQ multiplex PCR, and TCRdb's table has in-frame clones only and misses some. There are about 360,000 clones in the sample; around four fifths occur only once, and 2.5% to 3.5% lies in the top ten. Sequenced material: peripheral blood. These receptors were taken from a man under 40 with active or convalescent COVID-19.

Here the CDR3 DNA reads TGTGCCAGCAGCGAGGGCCTTCATTTTACCTATGGCTACACCTTC. This codes for CASSEGLHFTYGYTF. The V call is TRBV7-9, the J call TRBJ1-2; D gene unclear. In germline, CDR1 is SEHNR, CDR2 FQNEAQ (reference sequence). Trimming took 5 bases from V and 4 from J, leaving 17 bases between them. The CDR3 contains 15 residues. The complete variable domain, with remaining parts taken from reference TRBV7-9 and TRBJ1-2, reads DTGVSQNPRHKITKRGQNVTFRCDPISEHNRLYWYRQTLGQGPEFLTYFQNEAQLEKSRLLSDRFSAERPKGSFSTLEIQRTEQGDSAMYLCASSEGLHFTYGYTFGSGTRLTVV.

As DNA, the CDR3 is TGTGCCAGCACCCGACCAGTAGGGGAGAACACTGAAGCTTTCTTT. Amino acids: CASTRPVGENTEAFF. The chain is built from TRBV7-2 and TRBJ1-1; D possibly corresponds to TRBD1 (5 bases). The CDR3 totals 15 residues. V was shortened by 7 bases and J by 1 base, with 16 bases between the two germline ends. The germline CDR1 and CDR2 sequences are SGHTA and FQGNSA.

The chain links TRBV30 to TRBJ1-3; D is unresolved. Germline V gene data show CDR1 as GTSNPN and CDR2 as SVGIG (reference sequence). Trimming took 0 bases from V and 3 from J, leaving 6 bases between them. The CDR3 totals 13 residues. The CDR3 loop is CAWSVRGGNTIYF. Written as DNA, the CDR3 is TGTGCCTGGAGTGTACGAGGTGGAAACACCATATATTTT.

This clone was seen only a few times. DNA for the CDR3: TGTGCCTGGAGTGTCCCGGAGGCGGAAACCTACGAGCAGTACTTC. It is translated as CAWSVPEAETYEQYF. The rearrangement uses TRBV30 and TRBJ2-7, with D maybe TRBD2 (5 bases). V lost 0 bases and J lost 2, with 14 bases in between. This CDR3 contains 15 residues. Per the germline V gene, CDR1 is GTSNPN and CDR2 is SVGIG (reference sequence).

This chain joins TRBV7-9 and TRBJ2-1; 12 bases are shared with TRBD2. The CDR3 sequence is 14 residues long. Trimming took 5 bases from V and 11 from J; bases not matched to a gene: 7. Germline CDR1 SEHNR, CDR2 FQNEAQ (reference sequence). Here the CDR3 reads CASSIRTSGAKQFF. Written as DNA, the CDR3 is TGTGCCAGCAGCATAAGGACTAGCGGGGCTAAGCAGTTCTTC.

This clone was observed a single time. The chain carries TRBV3-1 (or the pseudogene TRBV3-2) and TRBJ2-3, with 7 bases aligning to TRBD1. Losses at the gene ends were 5 bases for V and 6 bases for J; bases not matched to a gene: 5. Germline V lookup: CDR1 LGHDT, CDR2 YNNKEL (reference sequence). The CDR3 has 13 amino acids. For the CDR3, the DNA is TGTGCCAGCAGCTCCGAACAGGGGGATACGCAGTATTTT. It codes for CASSSEQGDTQYF.

Of note for this clone: Other DNA sequences from this sample encode an identical CDR3 as well. This chain connects TRBV30 to TRBJ1-3, with D perhaps matching TRBD1 (5 bases). CDR3 length: 14 amino acids. Per germline, CDR1 GTSNPN and CDR2 SVGIG (reference sequence). Trimming pared 0 bases from V and 4 bases from J, leaving 10 bases between. The CDR3 is CAWSVRRAGNTIYF. CDR3 nucleotide sequence: TGTGCCTGGAGTGTACGCAGGGCCGGAAACACCATATATTTT.

This clone appeared a few times. This CDR3 reads CATSRDWGDGQPQHF. The CDR3 DNA follows: TGTGCCACCAGCAGAGATTGGGGCGACGGCCAGCCCCAGCATTTT. V and J are TRBV15 and TRBJ1-5; a possible D gene is TRBD1 (5 bases). Trimming took off 0 bases at V and 7 bases at J, with 13 bases between the two ends. CDR1 is LNHNV, CDR2 YYDKDF, per germline (reference sequence). There are 15 residues in the CDR3.

The chain uses TRBV2 and TRBJ2-7; tentative D call: TRBD2 (6 bases). V shed 2 bases and J shed 5 bases, with 13 bases lying between them. The germline CDR1 and CDR2 sequences are SNHLY and FYNNEI. This CDR3 contains 14 residues. The chain's CDR3 is CASSERRESNEQYF. The CDR3 DNA reads TGTGCCAGCAGTGAAAGGAGGGAGAGCAACGAGCAGTACTTC. The full variable domain, completed using reference TRBV2 and TRBJ2-7, is EPEVTQTPSHQVTQMGQEVILRCVPISNHLYFYWYRQILGQKVEFLVSFYNNEISEKSEIFDDQFSVERPDGSNFTLKIRSTKLEDSAMYFCASSERRESNEQYFGPGTRLTVT.